The rows below give T cell receptor beta chains drawn from one sample of a study of blood T cells in healthy people across ages. MiXCR was run by TCRdb on the 5' RACE reads, yielding one entry per CDR3 protein. The sample contains under 2,000,000 distinct CDR3 sequences, roughly 49% of which appear only once. The sequencing input was blood. These receptors were obtained from a woman between 40 and 50 years old in good health. The CDR3 runs from the conserved cysteine through the conserved F or W. The D gene is left open where the match is weak. Clone size is given for some rows only: seen once, a few or many times, or a class if the clone is expanded.

j_call: TRBJ2-5; d_call: TRBD2; v_call: TRBV15; clone_size: -; cdr3_aa: CATSRDKGAGEQETQYF; cdr3_nt: TGTGCCACCAGCAGAGATAAAGGGGCGGGGGAACAAGAGACCCAGTACTTC
j_call: TRBJ2-1; d_call: -; v_call: TRBV20-1; clone_size: -; cdr3_aa: CSASSGAREQFF; cdr3_nt: TGCAGTGCTAGTTCCGGGGCCCGGGAGCAGTTCTTC
j_call: TRBJ1-1; d_call: TRBD1; v_call: TRBV6-2/TRBV6-3; clone_size: -; cdr3_aa: CASSYRRGQGAEAFF; cdr3_nt: TGTGCCAGCAGTTACCGCCGGGGGCAGGGGGCCGAAGCTTTCTTT
j_call: TRBJ1-1; d_call: -; v_call: TRBV6-1; clone_size: -; cdr3_aa: CASSPDGNTEAFF; cdr3_nt: TGTGCCAGCAGTCCGGACGGGAACACTGAAGCTTTCTTT
j_call: TRBJ2-1; d_call: TRBD2; v_call: TRBV20-1; clone_size: -; cdr3_aa: CSASVAGYYSEQFF; cdr3_nt: TGCAGTGCTAGCGTAGCGGGGTACTACAGTGAGCAGTTCTTC
j_call: TRBJ2-7; d_call: TRBD1; v_call: TRBV20-1; clone_size: many; cdr3_aa: CSARDGDRVYEQYF; cdr3_nt: TGCAGTGCTAGAGATGGGGACAGGGTCTACGAGCAGTACTTC
j_call: TRBJ2-1; d_call: TRBD1; v_call: TRBV6-6; clone_size: -; cdr3_aa: CASSYGQDLVNEQFF; cdr3_nt: TGTGCCAGCAGTTACGGACAGGATTTGGTCAATGAGCAGTTCTTC
j_call: TRBJ2-4; d_call: -; v_call: TRBV4-1; clone_size: few; cdr3_aa: CASSPRVLAKNIQYF; cdr3_nt: TGCGCCAGCAGCCCCCGTGTGTTAGCCAAAAACATTCAGTACTTC
j_call: TRBJ1-4; d_call: TRBD1; v_call: TRBV5-5; clone_size: -; cdr3_aa: CASSFRGQVSEKLFF; cdr3_nt: TGTGCCAGCAGCTTTCGGGGACAGGTCTCTGAAAAACTGTTTTTT
j_call: TRBJ2-1; d_call: TRBD2; v_call: TRBV7-9; clone_size: -; cdr3_aa: CASSLRGIGGSAAEQFF; cdr3_nt: TGTGCCAGCAGCCTCCGGGGGATCGGGGGGTCCGCCGCTGAGCAGTTCTTC
j_call: TRBJ2-1; d_call: -; v_call: TRBV4-3; clone_size: few; cdr3_aa: CASSRMAPSYNEQFF; cdr3_nt: TGCGCCAGCAGCCGTATGGCACCTTCCTACAATGAGCAGTTCTTC
j_call: TRBJ1-3; d_call: -; v_call: TRBV6-2/TRBV6-3; clone_size: -; cdr3_aa: CASGPVLYSGNTIYF; cdr3_nt: TGTGCCAGCGGACCTGTTCTTTACTCTGGAAACACCATATATTTT
j_call: TRBJ2-5; d_call: TRBD1; v_call: TRBV12-3/TRBV12-4; clone_size: -; cdr3_aa: CASSLVLGGPETQYF; cdr3_nt: TGTGCCAGCAGTTTAGTTTTAGGGGGCCCGGAGACCCAGTACTTC
j_call: TRBJ2-1; d_call: TRBD2; v_call: TRBV28; clone_size: -; cdr3_aa: CASGGGGLGNEQFF; cdr3_nt: TGTGCCAGCGGCGGGGGGGGCTTAGGTAATGAGCAGTTCTTC
j_call: TRBJ2-3; d_call: TRBD2; v_call: TRBV6-5; clone_size: -; cdr3_aa: CASKRGGSTDTQYF; cdr3_nt: TGTGCCAGCAAGCGGGGGGGTTCCACAGATACGCAGTATTTT
j_call: TRBJ2-5; d_call: -; v_call: TRBV21-1; clone_size: -; cdr3_aa: CASSHRPLAAKETQYF; cdr3_nt: TGTGCCAGCAGCCACCGACCCCTAGCGGCAAAAGAGACCCAGTACTTC
j_call: TRBJ2-1; d_call: -; v_call: TRBV18; clone_size: -; cdr3_aa: CASSRQGSYEQFF; cdr3_nt: TGTGCCAGCTCAAGGCAGGGGTCGTATGAGCAGTTCTTC
j_call: TRBJ2-7; d_call: -; v_call: TRBV21-1; clone_size: -; cdr3_aa: CASSKWGVHSYEQYF; cdr3_nt: TGTGCCAGCAGCAAATGGGGGGTTCACTCCTACGAGCAGTACTTC
j_call: TRBJ2-1; d_call: -; v_call: TRBV4-3; clone_size: -; cdr3_aa: CASSQEEGAVYNEQFF; cdr3_nt: TGCGCCAGCAGCCAAGAGGAGGGAGCCGTCTACAATGAGCAGTTCTTC
j_call: TRBJ2-1; d_call: TRBD1; v_call: TRBV7-2; clone_size: few; cdr3_aa: CASSIDQGAEQFF; cdr3_nt: TGTGCCAGCAGCATAGATCAGGGGGCTGAGCAGTTCTTC
j_call: TRBJ2-7; d_call: TRBD1; v_call: TRBV20-1; clone_size: -; cdr3_aa: CSVTGTGHSYEQYF; cdr3_nt: TGCAGTGTAACCGGGACAGGGCACTCCTACGAGCAGTACTTC
j_call: TRBJ2-7; d_call: -; v_call: TRBV7-9; clone_size: -; cdr3_aa: CASSLPVQGSSYEQYF; cdr3_nt: TGTGCCAGCAGCCTCCCGGTTCAGGGGAGCTCCTACGAGCAGTACTTC
j_call: TRBJ2-7; d_call: -; v_call: TRBV28; clone_size: -; cdr3_aa: CASSSVTDSRSSYEQYF; cdr3_nt: TGTGCCAGCAGTTCTGTGACAGATTCAAGGAGCTCCTACGAGCAGTACTTC
j_call: TRBJ2-1; d_call: TRBD1; v_call: TRBV27; clone_size: few; cdr3_aa: CASAGTGKFNEQFF; cdr3_nt: TGTGCCAGTGCCGGGACAGGGAAGTTTAATGAGCAGTTCTTC
j_call: TRBJ2-1; d_call: TRBD2; v_call: TRBV27; clone_size: -; cdr3_aa: CASSLRGDVFNEQFF; cdr3_nt: TGTGCCAGCAGTTTACGGGGGGACGTATTCAATGAGCAGTTCTTC
j_call: TRBJ2-1; d_call: -; v_call: TRBV25-1; clone_size: -; cdr3_aa: CASSRYGQANEQFF; cdr3_nt: TGTGCCAGCAGCAGATATGGGCAGGCTAATGAGCAGTTCTTC
j_call: TRBJ1-6; d_call: TRBD1; v_call: TRBV20-1; clone_size: -; cdr3_aa: CSARRGGPTGASNSPLHF; cdr3_nt: TGCAGTGCTAGACGTGGGGGACCAACAGGGGCGAGTAATTCACCCCTCCACTTT
j_call: TRBJ2-2; d_call: TRBD1; v_call: TRBV20-1; clone_size: -; cdr3_aa: CSARRQGLTGELFF; cdr3_nt: TGCAGTGCTAGGAGACAGGGTCTCACCGGGGAGCTGTTTTTT
j_call: TRBJ1-5; d_call: -; v_call: TRBV6-5; clone_size: -; cdr3_aa: CASSYEGFDQPQHF; cdr3_nt: TGTGCCAGCAGTTACGAAGGCTTTGATCAGCCCCAGCATTTT
j_call: TRBJ1-1; d_call: -; v_call: TRBV24-1; clone_size: -; cdr3_aa: CATSGWGNTEAFF; cdr3_nt: TGTGCCACCAGTGGGTGGGGGAACACTGAAGCTTTCTTT
j_call: TRBJ2-4; d_call: TRBD2; v_call: TRBV9; clone_size: few; cdr3_aa: CASSVGVGGENIQYF; cdr3_nt: TGTGCCAGCAGCGTAGGTGTCGGGGGGGAAAACATTCAGTACTTC
j_call: TRBJ2-7; d_call: TRBD1; v_call: TRBV10-3; clone_size: -; cdr3_aa: CAISLDRSYEQYF; cdr3_nt: TGTGCCATCAGTTTGGACAGGAGCTACGAGCAGTACTTC